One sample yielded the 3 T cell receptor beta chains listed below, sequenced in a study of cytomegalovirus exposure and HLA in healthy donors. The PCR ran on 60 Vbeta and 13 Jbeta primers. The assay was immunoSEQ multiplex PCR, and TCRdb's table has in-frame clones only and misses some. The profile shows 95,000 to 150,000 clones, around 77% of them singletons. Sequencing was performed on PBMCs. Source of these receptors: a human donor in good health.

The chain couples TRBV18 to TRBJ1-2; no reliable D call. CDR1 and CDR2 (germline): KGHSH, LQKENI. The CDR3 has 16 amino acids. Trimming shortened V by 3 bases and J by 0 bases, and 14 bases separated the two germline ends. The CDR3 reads CASSPFTQDTNYGYTF. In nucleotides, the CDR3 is TGTGCCAGCTCACCGTTCACTCAAGACACTAACTATGGCTACACCTTC.

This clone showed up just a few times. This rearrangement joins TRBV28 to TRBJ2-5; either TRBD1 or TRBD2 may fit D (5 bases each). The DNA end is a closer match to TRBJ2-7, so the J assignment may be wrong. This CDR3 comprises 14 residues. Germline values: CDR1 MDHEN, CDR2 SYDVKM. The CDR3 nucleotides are TGTGCCAGCCAATCGGCCGGGACGGACTACGAGCAGTACTTC. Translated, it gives CASQSAGTDYEQYF.

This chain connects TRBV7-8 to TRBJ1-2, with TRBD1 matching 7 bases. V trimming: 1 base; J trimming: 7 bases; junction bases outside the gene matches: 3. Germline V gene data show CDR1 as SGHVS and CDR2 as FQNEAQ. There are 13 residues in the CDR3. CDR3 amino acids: CASSLERDSGYTF. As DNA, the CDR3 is TGTGCCAGCAGCTTAGAGAGGGACAGTGGCTACACCTTC.